The 3 T cell receptor beta chains reported below all come from one sample, sequenced in a study of cytomegalovirus exposure and HLA in healthy donors. The data were produced by immunoSEQ multiplex PCR, yet TCRdb's version contains in-frame clones alone and is incomplete. The data show under 200,000 clones, about nine tenths seen once. Sequencing was done on a sample of PBMCs. The receptors derive from a woman between 18 and 29 years old in good health and CMV-seropositive.

The chain employs TRBV2 and TRBJ2-5; maybe TRBD1 (6 bases). Germline V gives CDR1 SNHLY, CDR2 FYNNEI. The CDR3 length is 13 residues. V was cut by 8 bases and J by 6 bases, with 16 bases left in between. The CDR3 DNA follows: TGTGCCAGCTACTCCACAGGGCCGCAGACCCAGTACTTC. This translates into CASYSTGPQTQYF.

V usage is TRBV6-5 and J usage is TRBJ1-1; D is possibly TRBD1 (5 bases). Trimming shortened V by 0 bases and J by 0 bases, and 11 bases separated the two germline ends. There are 16 residues in the CDR3. The V gene's germline CDR1 is MNHEY and CDR2 SVGAGI. The CDR3, as DNA: TGTGCCAGCAGTTACTCGAGGCGACAGATGAACACTGAAGCTTTCTTT. Amino acids: CASSYSRRQMNTEAFF.

V is TRBV7-9 and J is TRBJ1-4; D is possibly TRBD1 (5 bases). The CDR3 runs 15 residues. Trimming stripped 1 base from V and 4 bases from J, with 10 bases between. CDR1 is SEHNR, CDR2 FQNEAQ, per germline (reference sequence). CDR3 protein: CASSLGQGLNEKLFF. CDR3 in DNA: TGTGCCAGCAGCTTAGGCCAGGGCCTTAATGAAAAACTGTTTTTT.